A single sample gave rise to the 20 T cell receptor beta chains below, sequenced in a study of cytomegalovirus exposure and HLA in healthy donors. 13 Jbeta primers and 60 Vbeta primers were used for the PCR. Only in-frame clones appear in the TCRdb table, and some are missing; sequencing was by immunoSEQ multiplex PCR. This table has about 160,000 clones, about four fifths appearing once. Sequencing input: PBMCs. The receptors originated from a man aged 45-65 years in good health and CMV-seropositive.

J is TRBJ2-7 and V is TRBV2, with 7 bases aligning to TRBD2. Germline V gives CDR1 SNHLY, CDR2 FYNNEI. V shed 3 bases and J 5 bases; nucleotides not matched to a gene: 10. The CDR3 is 15 residues long. DNA of the CDR3: TGTGCCAGCAGTGACTGGGGTTCGGGGGGTGACGAGCAGTACTTC. Amino acid sequence: CASSDWGSGGDEQYF.

V usage is TRBV2 and J usage is TRBJ2-7; 8 bases fit TRBD2. The junction had 12 bases not matched to a gene; V was cut back by 6 bases and J by 11 bases. Germline assignment: CDR1 SNHLY and CDR2 FYNNEI. The CDR3 length is 13 residues. The CDR3: CASRTSGLVREYF. The CDR3 bases are TGTGCCAGCAGAACTTCGGGACTAGTAAGGGAGTACTTC.

The count of this clone is one. This chain joins TRBV5-1 and TRBJ2-1; 11 bases are a match to TRBD2. V was pared by 4 bases and J by 8 bases, with 14 bases of the junction left unmatched. Germline-derived CDR1 and CDR2 are SGHRS and YFSETQ. The CDR3 spans 17 residues. For the CDR3, the DNA is TGCGCCAGCAGCCGGACGACTAGCGGGGCGATGGGTGATGAGCAGTTCTTC. Amino acids: CASSRTTSGAMGDEQFF.

The DNA of the CDR3 is TGTGCCAGCAGCTTAGTAGGGACTAGCGGCAATGAGCAGTTCTTC. Its translation is CASSLVGTSGNEQFF. V usage is TRBV7-9 and J usage is TRBJ2-1; TRBD2 agrees at 11 bases. CDR3 length: 15 residues. In germline, CDR1 is SEHNR, CDR2 FQNEAQ (reference sequence). The V and J ends lost 1 base and 6 bases, in that order; junction bases with no gene match: 2.

On this clone: Germline and junction disagree at one end, which may indicate a read error. V is TRBV7-9 and J is TRBJ2-1; 10 bases are a match to TRBD2. Germline V gene sequence: CDR1 SEHNR, CDR2 FQNEAQ (reference sequence). This CDR3 has 17 residues. In nucleotides, the CDR3 is TGTGCCAGCAGGTTCCAACCCAGCGGGAGGGACTACAATGAACAGTTCTTC. Translating gives CASRFQPSGRDYNEQFF.

The chain combines TRBV5-1 with TRBJ2-7, with 12 bases identical to TRBD2. The CDR3 totals 16 residues. V was pared by 0 bases and J by 4 bases, with 5 bases of the junction left unmatched. Germline CDR1 and CDR2: SGHRS and YFSETQ. The CDR3 loop is CASSLGPSGRGYEQYF. In DNA, the CDR3 is TGCGCCAGCAGCTTGGGCCCTAGCGGGAGGGGATACGAGCAGTACTTC.

Regarding this clone: The sample holds other DNA sequences that translate to the same CDR3. This sequence joins TRBV6-4 and TRBJ1-2; 7 bases map to TRBD1. The germline V gene encodes CDR1 MRHNA and CDR2 SNTAGT. The CDR3 has 13 residues. V lost 7 bases and J lost 6; bases outside the gene matches: 8. As DNA, the CDR3 is TGTGCCAGCAAAAGAGACAGGGAGGATGGCTACACCTTC. Protein sequence: CASKRDREDGYTF.

This chain joins TRBV7-2 and TRBJ1-2; D is undetermined. Germline CDR1 reads SGHTA; CDR2 reads FQGNSA. CDR3 length: 14 residues. Trimming removed 3 bases from V and 4 bases from J, with 12 bases in between. This CDR3 reads CASSFRRGLYGYTF. CDR3 bases: TGTGCCAGCAGCTTCCGACGAGGACTCTATGGCTACACCTTC.

The rearrangement uses TRBV5-6 and TRBJ2-2; 8 nucleotides line up with TRBD1. Trimming at V came to 3 bases and at J to 4 bases, leaving 8 bases not matched to a gene. This CDR3 comprises 16 residues. Germline V gene lookup returns CDR1 SGHDT and CDR2 YYEEEE. CDR3 amino acids: CASSSGQGSFTGELFF. As DNA, the CDR3 is TGTGCCAGCAGCTCTGGACAGGGAAGTTTCACCGGGGAGCTGTTTTTT. Based on the CDR3 plus reference TRBV5-6 and TRBJ2-2, the full variable domain is DAGVTQSPTHLIKTRGQQVTLRCSPKSGHDTVSWYQQALGQGPQFIFQYYEEEERQRGNFPDRFSGHQFPNYSSELNVNALLLGDSALYLCASSSGQGSFTGELFFGEGSRLTVL.

The V gene is TRBV27, the J gene TRBJ1-2; the match to TRBD1 covers 9 bases. This CDR3 is 14 amino acids long. Germline V gives CDR1 MNHEY, CDR2 SMNVEV (reference sequence). V lost 3 bases and J lost 7; bases outside the gene matches: 6. The chain's CDR3 is CASSFLGQGGGYTF. Here the CDR3 DNA reads TGTGCCAGCAGTTTCCTGGGACAGGGAGGTGGCTACACCTTC.

The V call is TRBV10-2, the J call TRBJ2-2, with 7 bases that match TRBD1. The J segment lost 5 bases and the V segment lost 6 bases, leaving 6 bases of the junction unmatched. This CDR3 has 14 amino acids. Germline V gives CDR1 WSHSY, CDR2 SAAADI. CDR3 DNA sequence: TGCGCCAGCAGGACCGGGACAGCGACCGGGGAGCTGTTTTTT. The encoded protein is CASRTGTATGELFF.

In the case of this clone: Other DNA sequences in the sample encode the same CDR3. The chain recombines TRBV19 with TRBJ1-1; unclear D gene. The CDR3 length is 13 residues. V was shortened by 3 bases and J by 4 bases, with 9 bases between the two germline ends. Germline CDR1 LNHDA, CDR2 SQIVND (reference sequence). CDR3 residues: CASSIEGGTEAFF. The DNA of the CDR3 is TGTGCCAGTAGTATCGAGGGAGGCACTGAAGCTTTCTTT.

The chain uses TRBV5-1 and TRBJ2-3; 10 bases map to TRBD1. This CDR3 is built from 16 residues. Germline V gene lookup returns CDR1 SGHRS and CDR2 YFSETQ. With V trimmed by 4 bases and J by 10 bases, 15 bases remained unmatched. CDR3 nucleotide sequence: TGCGCCAGCAGCACAGGACAGGGGGTCCCCACGGAATCGCAGTATTTT. Its translation: CASSTGQGVPTESQYF.

This clone is categorized as medium-sized (0.01 to 0.1%). This chain joins TRBV9 and TRBJ1-6; no reliable D call. This CDR3 spans 14 amino acids. Germline CDR1 is SGDLS and CDR2 is YYNGEE. Trimming left V 3 bases short and J 0 bases short, with 4 bases between. CDR3 protein: CASSASSYNSPLHF. The CDR3, as DNA: TGTGCCAGCAGCGCGTCCTCCTATAATTCACCCCTCCACTTT.

This clone was detected only once. The chain recombines TRBV28 with TRBJ1-5; a weak D match, TRBD1 (5 bases). The ends were cut back, 6 bases at V and 11 bases at J, with 17 bases in the middle. The CDR3 covers 13 residues. Germline V lookup: CDR1 MDHEN, CDR2 SYDVKM. This CDR3 reads CASRPVPGLAQHF. The DNA for the CDR3 is TGTGCCAGCAGACCCGTCCCAGGGTTGGCCCAGCATTTT.

CDR3 loop: CASSARQGRGTGELFF. CDR3 in DNA: TGTGCCAGCAGCGCCCGACAGGGAAGAGGCACCGGGGAGCTGTTTTTT. The J gene is TRBJ2-2, the V gene TRBV13, with 7 bases matching TRBD1. Germline lookup yields CDR1 PRHDT and CDR2 FYEKMQ (reference sequence). V lost 5 bases, J lost 4 bases, and 10 bases stayed unmatched. The CDR3 spans 16 residues.

The CDR3: CASSLDGQGVLTEAFF. The CDR3 DNA reads as TGCGCCAGCAGCTTGGATGGACAGGGAGTGTTGACTGAAGCTTTCTTT. The V and J genes are TRBV5-1 and TRBJ1-1; 8 bases line up with TRBD1. Germline V gives CDR1 SGHRS, CDR2 YFSETQ. CDR3 length: 16 amino acids. The junction had 9 bases not matched to a gene; V was cut back by 0 bases and J by 5 bases.

There are a few counts of this clone. This chain uses TRBV6-1 with TRBJ2-5; 7 nucleotides match TRBD1. Germline V CDR1 and CDR2: MNHNS, SASEGT. The V gene end was trimmed by 2 bases and the J gene end by 3 bases; junction bases not matched to a gene: 3. This CDR3 region has 14 residues. The CDR3 DNA is TGTGCCAGCAGTGAAAGGGACAGAAAAGAGACCCAGTACTTC. Its protein product is CASSERDRKETQYF.

The gene calls are TRBV30 and TRBJ2-7; D unclear. The CDR3 extends over 14 amino acids. The germline V gene has CDR1 GTSNPN and CDR2 SVGIG (reference sequence). V gave up 4 bases and J gave up 0 bases, with 13 bases separating them. CDR3 amino acids: CAWKLDSRSYEQYF. DNA of the CDR3: TGTGCCTGGAAATTAGATTCTCGCTCCTACGAGCAGTACTTC.

This clone was seen a few times. The chain recombines TRBV4-1 with TRBJ2-1; TRBD2 agrees at 14 bases. The CDR3 runs 17 residues. Trimming cost V 3 bases and J 8 bases; bases outside gene matches: 9. Germline V gene lookup returns CDR1 MGHRA and CDR2 YSYEKL. This CDR3 reads CASSQPPGTSGSHEQFF. The CDR3 DNA follows: TGCGCCAGCAGCCAGCCCCCGGGGACTAGCGGGAGCCATGAGCAGTTCTTC.